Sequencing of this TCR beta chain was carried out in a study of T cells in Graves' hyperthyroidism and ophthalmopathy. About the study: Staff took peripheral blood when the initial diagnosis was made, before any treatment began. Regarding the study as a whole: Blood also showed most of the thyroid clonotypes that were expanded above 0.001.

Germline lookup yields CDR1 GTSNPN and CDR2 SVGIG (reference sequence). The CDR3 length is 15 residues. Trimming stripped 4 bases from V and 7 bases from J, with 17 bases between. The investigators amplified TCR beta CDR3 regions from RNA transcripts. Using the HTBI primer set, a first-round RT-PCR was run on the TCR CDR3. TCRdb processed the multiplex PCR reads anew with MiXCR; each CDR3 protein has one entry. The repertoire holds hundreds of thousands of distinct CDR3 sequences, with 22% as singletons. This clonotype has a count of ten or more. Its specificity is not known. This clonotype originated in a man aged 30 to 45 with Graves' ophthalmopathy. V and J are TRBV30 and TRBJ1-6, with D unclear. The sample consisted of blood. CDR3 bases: TGTGCCTGGACCCTGTTGGCAGAAAGAAATTCACCCCTCCACTTT. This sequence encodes CAWTLLAERNSPLHF.